Here is one T cell receptor beta chain with its context. Its antigen is unknown. The CDR3 spans 15 residues. CDR1 SEHNR and CDR2 FQNEAQ come from the germline V gene (reference sequence). After removal of 6 bases from V and 2 bases from J, the junction contained 9 bases not matched to a gene. These data originate in a study of PD-1 blockade in mismatch repair-deficient tumors. About the research overall: All were previously treated, progressing patients with 12 mismatch repair-deficient cancer types.

TCR sequencing covered a few patients who responded to pembrolizumab. Whole-study findings and limits: Tumor-resident clones, often undetectable pretreatment in blood, expanded then contracted after pembrolizumab.

Profiled with immunoSEQ multiplex PCR; TCRdb holds only in-frame clones, not every one. The sample includes approximately 51,000 clones, over 70% of them seen just once. The sequence came from an adult with mismatch repair-deficient cancer. This sequence joins TRBV7-9 and TRBJ2-7, with 8 bases aligning to TRBD2. Sequences were derived from peripheral blood, sampled 20 weeks after starting pembrolizumab. The CDR3 reads CASSYISGNAYEQYF. DNA for the CDR3: TGTGCCAGCAGTTATATTAGCGGGAATGCCTACGAGCAGTACTTC. The full variable domain, its missing parts supplied by reference TRBV7-9 and TRBJ2-7, is DTGVSQNPRHKITKRGQNVTFRCDPISEHNRLYWYRQTLGQGPEFLTYFQNEAQLEKSRLLSDRFSAERPKGSFSTLEIQRTEQGDSAMYLCASSYISGNAYEQYFGPGTRLTVT.